This T cell receptor (beta chain) appears in the sequencing data of a study of patients and donors after allogeneic stem cell transplantation. In its sample, this clonotype was seen once. In TCRdb, the RT-PCR reads were re-called with MiXCR into one record per CDR3 protein. The sample shows hundreds of thousands of distinct CDR3 sequences, roughly 17% of them seen only once. Germline V gives CDR1 ENHRY, CDR2 SYGVKD. Trimming at V came to 8 bases and at J to 2 bases, leaving 4 bases not matched to a gene. The CDR3 extends over 13 amino acids. The material sequenced was blood, either unsorted or a sorted T cell fraction (not recorded which). The V and J genes are TRBV10-3 and TRBJ2-3, with TRBD1 matching over 7 bases. This sequence was found in a human donor who was either an allogeneic HSCT recipient or a stem cell or donor lymphocyte infusion donor (not recorded which). It is not recorded whose cells these are; they may come from a transplant donor. The CDR3 sequence: CAIARGNTDTQYF. The CDR3 nucleotides are TGTGCCATCGCCAGGGGGAACACAGATACGCAGTATTTT.